Listed below are T cell receptor beta chains from one sample, sequenced in a study of OX40 agonist ivuxolimab in advanced cancers. Repertoires were generated with immunoSEQ multiplex PCR, while TCRdb's copy carries only in-frame clones and drops some. The sample yields tens of thousands of clones, approximately 90% seen once. Source: CD4+ or CD8+ T cells sorted from blood, taken in a trial of the OX40 agonist ivuxolimab. All receptors come from an adult with an advanced solid tumor such as melanoma, head and neck, liver or kidney cancer. The CDR3 runs from the conserved cysteine through the conserved F or W. The order of the fields is CDR3 DNA, CDR3 protein, J gene, D gene, V gene, clone size. The D gene is left open where the match is weak. Not all rows give a size; the values are once, few, many and, for expanded clones, a class.

cdr3_nt: TGTGCCAGTAGTCCTCGGACAGGGAGGATGGCTAATGAAAAACTGTTTTTT; cdr3_aa: CASSPRTGRMANEKLFF; j_call: TRBJ1-4; d_call: TRBD1; v_call: TRBV19; clone_size: -
cdr3_nt: TGTGCCAGCAGCTGGGGCAGCAATGAGCAGTTCTTC; cdr3_aa: CASSWGSNEQFF; j_call: TRBJ2-1; d_call: -; v_call: TRBV5-5; clone_size: -
cdr3_nt: TGTGCCAGCAGTGGAAGGACCGGGGAGCTGTTTTTT; cdr3_aa: CASSGRTGELFF; j_call: TRBJ2-2; d_call: -; v_call: TRBV2; clone_size: -
cdr3_nt: TGTGCCAGCAGTTACTGGGACGTCCCAGGGTCCTATGGCTACACCTTC; cdr3_aa: CASSYWDVPGSYGYTF; j_call: TRBJ1-2; d_call: -; v_call: TRBV6-5; clone_size: -
cdr3_nt: TGTGCCAGCAGCCTACACGGGGAAGGATCACCCCTCCACTTT; cdr3_aa: CASSLHGEGSPLHF; j_call: TRBJ1-6; d_call: -; v_call: TRBV13; clone_size: -
cdr3_nt: TGTGCCAGCAGCGGGGAGGTTGGGCCACCGCACTACAATGAGCAGTTCTTC; cdr3_aa: CASSGEVGPPHYNEQFF; j_call: TRBJ2-1; d_call: -; v_call: TRBV11-2; clone_size: -
cdr3_nt: TGCGCCAGCAGCAAGCTAGCGGGCTCCTACAATGAGCAGTTCTTC; cdr3_aa: CASSKLAGSYNEQFF; j_call: TRBJ2-1; d_call: TRBD2; v_call: TRBV10-1; clone_size: -
cdr3_nt: TGTGCCAGCAGCTCCGGGGGGGACTATGGCTACACCTTC; cdr3_aa: CASSSGGDYGYTF; j_call: TRBJ1-2; d_call: -; v_call: TRBV7-9; clone_size: -
cdr3_nt: TGTGCCAGTAGTATCGGGCAGCGATCTCAAGAGACCCAGTACTTC; cdr3_aa: CASSIGQRSQETQYF; j_call: TRBJ2-5; d_call: -; v_call: TRBV19; clone_size: -
cdr3_nt: TGTGCCAGCAGCGCCGCAGTAGGCTCCCTGAGCTCCTACGAGCAGTACTTC; cdr3_aa: CASSAAVGSLSSYEQYF; j_call: TRBJ2-7; d_call: -; v_call: TRBV7-2; clone_size: once
cdr3_nt: TGTGCCAGCGGGTATGGCCCACGGGCCCAGTACTTC; cdr3_aa: CASGYGPRAQYF; j_call: TRBJ2-5; d_call: -; v_call: TRBV27; clone_size: -
cdr3_nt: TGTGCCAGCAGCTCGCCCGGGACAGGGAGCGAGCAGTACTTC; cdr3_aa: CASSSPGTGSEQYF; j_call: TRBJ2-7; d_call: TRBD1; v_call: TRBV27; clone_size: few
cdr3_nt: TGTGCCAGCAGTTGGGGACAGGGTTCTTACGAGCAGTACTTC; cdr3_aa: CASSWGQGSYEQYF; j_call: TRBJ2-7; d_call: TRBD1; v_call: TRBV27; clone_size: -
cdr3_nt: TGTGCCAGCATTTGGGCCTCCCTGGGCACAGATACGCAGTATTTT; cdr3_aa: CASIWASLGTDTQYF; j_call: TRBJ2-3; d_call: -; v_call: TRBV7-9; clone_size: -
cdr3_nt: TGTGCCAGTAATTGGCGGTTCTCCTACAATGAGCAGTTCTTC; cdr3_aa: CASNWRFSYNEQFF; j_call: TRBJ2-1; d_call: -; v_call: TRBV19; clone_size: -
cdr3_nt: TGTGCCAGCAGCTTGGATCTACCGGGGCCCATTGAGGAAAAACTGTTTTTT; cdr3_aa: CASSLDLPGPIEEKLFF; j_call: TRBJ1-4; d_call: -; v_call: TRBV5-4; clone_size: -
cdr3_nt: TGTGCCAGCAGTCGAAGACAGGGGGTTCCCTACGAGCAGTACTTC; cdr3_aa: CASSRRQGVPYEQYF; j_call: TRBJ2-7; d_call: TRBD1; v_call: TRBV7-9; clone_size: -
cdr3_nt: TGCGCCAGCAGTCAATCGGGGGGGAACCGGGACAGGGAACACGAGCAGTACTTC; cdr3_aa: CASSQSGGNRDREHEQYF; j_call: TRBJ2-7; d_call: TRBD1; v_call: TRBV23-1; clone_size: -
cdr3_nt: TGCGCCAGCAGTGAGGCCCCCGGGCAGGGGGCTCGAAATGAGCAGTTCTTC; cdr3_aa: CASSEAPGQGARNEQFF; j_call: TRBJ2-1; d_call: TRBD1; v_call: TRBV10-2; clone_size: -
cdr3_nt: TGTGCCAGCAGGCCAACCCGGGACAGGGCACGGTACGAGCAGTACTTC; cdr3_aa: CASRPTRDRARYEQYF; j_call: TRBJ2-7; d_call: TRBD1; v_call: TRBV28; clone_size: -
cdr3_nt: TGTGCCAGCAGTCCCCTTCAGGGACAGCAGTACTTC; cdr3_aa: CASSPLQGQQYF; j_call: TRBJ2-7; d_call: -; v_call: TRBV27; clone_size: -
cdr3_nt: TGTGCCAGCAGTGAGGGGGCATTAACCTACGAGCAGTACTTC; cdr3_aa: CASSEGALTYEQYF; j_call: TRBJ2-7; d_call: -; v_call: TRBV6-1; clone_size: -
cdr3_nt: TGTGCCAGCAGTTCTCAGCGCACGTCCTACGAGCAGTACTTC; cdr3_aa: CASSSQRTSYEQYF; j_call: TRBJ2-7; d_call: -; v_call: TRBV27; clone_size: -
cdr3_nt: TGTGCCAGCAGTTCACACGCGTCGAACGAGCAGTACTTC; cdr3_aa: CASSSHASNEQYF; j_call: TRBJ2-7; d_call: -; v_call: TRBV6-5; clone_size: -
cdr3_nt: TGTGCCAGCAGTTTAAGTGGAGGGGTGGGTTTGAACACTGAAGCTTTCTTT; cdr3_aa: CASSLSGGVGLNTEAFF; j_call: TRBJ1-1; d_call: -; v_call: TRBV27; clone_size: -
cdr3_nt: TGTGCCAGCAGCGCCGGACAGGGACCCTACGAGCAGTACTTC; cdr3_aa: CASSAGQGPYEQYF; j_call: TRBJ2-7; d_call: TRBD1; v_call: TRBV9; clone_size: -
cdr3_nt: TGTGCCAGCACAGGGGGATGGGGGGAGACCCAGTACTTC; cdr3_aa: CASTGGWGETQYF; j_call: TRBJ2-5; d_call: TRBD1; v_call: TRBV13; clone_size: -
cdr3_nt: TGTGCCAGCAGCCCCAAAACGGGGGAAGCCTACAATGAGCAGTTCTTC; cdr3_aa: CASSPKTGEAYNEQFF; j_call: TRBJ2-1; d_call: -; v_call: TRBV7-9; clone_size: -
cdr3_nt: TGTGCCAGCACTCCCAGTAGCGGGAGTGTTACCTACGAGCAGTACTTC; cdr3_aa: CASTPSSGSVTYEQYF; j_call: TRBJ2-7; d_call: TRBD2; v_call: TRBV6-6; clone_size: -
cdr3_nt: TGTGCCACCAGCGGGGGGATCTCTGGGGGGGAGACCCAGTACTTC; cdr3_aa: CATSGGISGGETQYF; j_call: TRBJ2-5; d_call: -; v_call: TRBV15; clone_size: once
cdr3_nt: TGTGCCAGCAACAATGGGGGGGTTGATGGCTACACCTTC; cdr3_aa: CASNNGGVDGYTF; j_call: TRBJ1-2; d_call: -; v_call: TRBV7-6; clone_size: once
cdr3_nt: TGCGCCAGCAGCCAAGATCCTGGGAGGGTTAATGAGCAGTTCTTC; cdr3_aa: CASSQDPGRVNEQFF; j_call: TRBJ2-1; d_call: TRBD2; v_call: TRBV4-1; clone_size: -
cdr3_nt: TGTGCAAGTCGCTCGCCGGGACTAGCCATCACCGGGGAGCTGTTTTTT; cdr3_aa: CASRSPGLAITGELFF; j_call: TRBJ2-2; d_call: -; v_call: TRBV12-2; clone_size: -
cdr3_nt: TGTGCCAGCAGCCCAACGGACAGGGAGCAGGAGACCCAGTACTTC; cdr3_aa: CASSPTDREQETQYF; j_call: TRBJ2-5; d_call: TRBD1; v_call: TRBV7-9; clone_size: -
cdr3_nt: TGTGCCAGCAGCTTAGGGACAGCGGTTGGGTACGAGCAGTACTTC; cdr3_aa: CASSLGTAVGYEQYF; j_call: TRBJ2-7; d_call: -; v_call: TRBV11-1; clone_size: -
cdr3_nt: TGTGCCAGCAGTTACGGCCGAGACGAGCAGTACTTC; cdr3_aa: CASSYGRDEQYF; j_call: TRBJ2-7; d_call: -; v_call: TRBV6-5; clone_size: -
cdr3_nt: TGTGCCAGCAGTGGGTTCGGGACTAGCGTTACCTACGAGCAGTACTTC; cdr3_aa: CASSGFGTSVTYEQYF; j_call: TRBJ2-7; d_call: TRBD2; v_call: TRBV2; clone_size: -
cdr3_nt: TGCGCCAGCAGCTTTAGGACAGCGGGAACCGGGGAGCTGTTTTTT; cdr3_aa: CASSFRTAGTGELFF; j_call: TRBJ2-2; d_call: -; v_call: TRBV5-1; clone_size: -
cdr3_nt: TGTGCCAGCAGCTTCCAGCACCGGTACACTGAAGCTTTCTTT; cdr3_aa: CASSFQHRYTEAFF; j_call: TRBJ1-1; d_call: -; v_call: TRBV5-6; clone_size: -
cdr3_nt: TGTGCCAGCACTCCCTTCCCCTACAATGAGCAGTTCTTC; cdr3_aa: CASTPFPYNEQFF; j_call: TRBJ2-1; d_call: -; v_call: TRBV6-5; clone_size: -
cdr3_nt: TGTGCCAGCAGCCACCCCACGGACACACGCAACACCGGGGAGCTGTTTTTT; cdr3_aa: CASSHPTDTRNTGELFF; j_call: TRBJ2-2; d_call: -; v_call: TRBV7-8; clone_size: -
cdr3_nt: TGTGCCAGCAGCTGGGCGGACAGCTCCTACGAGCAGTACTTC; cdr3_aa: CASSWADSSYEQYF; j_call: TRBJ2-7; d_call: -; v_call: TRBV5-4; clone_size: -
cdr3_nt: TGCGCCAGCAGCTTGTTAGGTTATTATGGCTACACCTTC; cdr3_aa: CASSLLGYYGYTF; j_call: TRBJ1-2; d_call: -; v_call: TRBV5-1; clone_size: -
cdr3_nt: TGTGCCAGCAGTTCCGGGACTAGCGGGAGAAGGGGTGAGCAGTTCTTC; cdr3_aa: CASSSGTSGRRGEQFF; j_call: TRBJ2-1; d_call: TRBD2; v_call: TRBV27; clone_size: -
cdr3_nt: TGTGCCACCAGCCAAGACAAGTACGAGCAGTACTTC; cdr3_aa: CATSQDKYEQYF; j_call: TRBJ2-7; d_call: -; v_call: TRBV15; clone_size: -
cdr3_nt: TGTGCCATCAGTGAGTCTTTAGCCCCGGGACAGTCCTACGAGCAGTACTTC; cdr3_aa: CAISESLAPGQSYEQYF; j_call: TRBJ2-7; d_call: TRBD1; v_call: TRBV10-3; clone_size: -
cdr3_nt: TGTGCCAGCAGTTTAGCAGGGAGCACCGGGGAGCTGTTTTTT; cdr3_aa: CASSLAGSTGELFF; j_call: TRBJ2-2; d_call: -; v_call: TRBV27; clone_size: -
cdr3_nt: TGTGCCAGCAGTGCCCAGGGACACCTCTATGGCTACACCTTC; cdr3_aa: CASSAQGHLYGYTF; j_call: TRBJ1-2; d_call: -; v_call: TRBV27; clone_size: -
cdr3_nt: TGTGCCAGCAGCTTAGTTGTCGGCCCCTACGAGCAGTACTTC; cdr3_aa: CASSLVVGPYEQYF; j_call: TRBJ2-7; d_call: -; v_call: TRBV7-9; clone_size: -
cdr3_nt: TGTGCCAGCAGACCCACCGGCTGGCCCCAGCATTTT; cdr3_aa: CASRPTGWPQHF; j_call: TRBJ1-5; d_call: -; v_call: TRBV2; clone_size: -